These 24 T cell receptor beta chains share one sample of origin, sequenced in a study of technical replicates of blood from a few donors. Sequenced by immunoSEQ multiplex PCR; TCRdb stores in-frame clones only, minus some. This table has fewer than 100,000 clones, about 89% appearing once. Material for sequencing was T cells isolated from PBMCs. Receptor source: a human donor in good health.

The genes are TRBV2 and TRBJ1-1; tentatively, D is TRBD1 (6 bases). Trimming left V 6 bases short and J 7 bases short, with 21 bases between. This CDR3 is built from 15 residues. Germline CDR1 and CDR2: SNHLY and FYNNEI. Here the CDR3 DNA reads TGTGCCAGCAGATCCCCCGGACAGAAGAGAAGTGAAGCTTTCTTT. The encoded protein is CASRSPGQKRSEAFF. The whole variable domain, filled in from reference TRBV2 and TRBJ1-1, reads EPEVTQTPSHQVTQMGQEVILRCVPISNHLYFYWYRQILGQKVEFLVSFYNNEISEKSEIFDDQFSVERPDGSNFTLKIRSTKLEDSAMYFCASRSPGQKRSEAFFGQGTRLTVV.

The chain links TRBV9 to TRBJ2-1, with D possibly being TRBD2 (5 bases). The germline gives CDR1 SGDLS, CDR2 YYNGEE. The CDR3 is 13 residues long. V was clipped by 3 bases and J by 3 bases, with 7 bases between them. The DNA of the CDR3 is TGTGCCAGCAGCGCGGAGGTCTACAATGAGCAGTTCTTC. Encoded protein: CASSAEVYNEQFF.

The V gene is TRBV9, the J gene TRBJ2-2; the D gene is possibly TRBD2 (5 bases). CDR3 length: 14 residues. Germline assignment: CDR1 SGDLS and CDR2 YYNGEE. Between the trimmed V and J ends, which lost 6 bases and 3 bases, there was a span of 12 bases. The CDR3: CASTLGGDTGELFF. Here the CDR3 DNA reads TGTGCCAGCACCCTAGGAGGAGACACCGGGGAGCTGTTTTTT. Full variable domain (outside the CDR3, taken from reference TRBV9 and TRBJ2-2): DSGVTQTPKHLITATGQRVTLRCSPRSGDLSVYWYQQSLDQGLQFLIQYYNGEERAKGNILERFSAQQFPDLHSELNLSSLELGDSALYFCASTLGGDTGELFFGEGSRLTVL.

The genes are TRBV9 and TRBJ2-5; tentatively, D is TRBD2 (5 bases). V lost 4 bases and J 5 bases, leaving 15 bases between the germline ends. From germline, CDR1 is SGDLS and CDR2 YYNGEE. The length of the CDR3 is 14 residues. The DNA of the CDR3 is TGTGCCAGCAGCCCCACACTAGTAATGGAGACCCAGTACTTC. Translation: CASSPTLVMETQYF.

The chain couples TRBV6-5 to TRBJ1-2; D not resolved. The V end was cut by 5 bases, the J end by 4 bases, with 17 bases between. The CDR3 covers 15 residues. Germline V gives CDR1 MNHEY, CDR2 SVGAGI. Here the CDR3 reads CASSPSPTPGYGYTF. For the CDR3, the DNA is TGTGCCAGCAGTCCCTCACCAACCCCCGGCTATGGCTACACCTTC.

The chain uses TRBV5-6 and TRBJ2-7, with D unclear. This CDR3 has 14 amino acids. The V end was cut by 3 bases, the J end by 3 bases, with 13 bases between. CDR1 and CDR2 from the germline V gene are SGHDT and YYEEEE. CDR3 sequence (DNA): TGTGCCAGCAGCTCTCACGCGGAAGACTACGAGCAGTACTTC. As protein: CASSSHAEDYEQYF.

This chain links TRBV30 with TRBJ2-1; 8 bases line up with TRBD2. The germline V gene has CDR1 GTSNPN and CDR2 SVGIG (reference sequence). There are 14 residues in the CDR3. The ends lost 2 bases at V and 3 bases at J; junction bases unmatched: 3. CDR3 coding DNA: TGTGCCTGGAGTAGACTAGCGATCTACAATGAGCAGTTCTTC. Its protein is CAWSRLAIYNEQFF.

In DNA form, the CDR3 reads TGTGCCAGCAGTTATCGACAGGTTAACTATGGCTACACCTTC. Amino acid sequence: CASSYRQVNYGYTF. The V and J genes are TRBV6-6 and TRBJ1-2; perhaps TRBD1 as D (6 bases). The CDR3 has 14 residues. Germline CDR1 and CDR2: MNHNY and SVGAGI (reference sequence). V gave up 3 bases and J gave up 1 base, with 9 bases separating them.

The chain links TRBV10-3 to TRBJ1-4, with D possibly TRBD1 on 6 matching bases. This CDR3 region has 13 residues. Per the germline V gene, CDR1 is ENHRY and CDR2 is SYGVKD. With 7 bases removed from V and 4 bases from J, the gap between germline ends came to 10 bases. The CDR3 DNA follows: TGTGCCATCACGACAGGAGTTAATGAAAAACTGTTTTTT. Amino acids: CAITTGVNEKLFF.

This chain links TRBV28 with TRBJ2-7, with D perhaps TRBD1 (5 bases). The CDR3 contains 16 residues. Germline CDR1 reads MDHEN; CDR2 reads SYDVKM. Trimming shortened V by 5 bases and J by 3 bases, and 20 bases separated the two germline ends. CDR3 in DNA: TGTGCCAGCAGTCCCAGGGCTTTAGGCCCAATCTACGAGCAGTACTTC. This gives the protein CASSPRALGPIYEQYF. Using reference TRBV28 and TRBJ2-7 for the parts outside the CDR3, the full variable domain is DVKVTQSSRYLVKRTGEKVFLECVQDMDHENMFWYRQDPGLGLRLIYFSYDVKMKEKGDIPEGYSVSREKKERFSLILESASTNQTSMYLCASSPRALGPIYEQYFGPGTRLTVT.

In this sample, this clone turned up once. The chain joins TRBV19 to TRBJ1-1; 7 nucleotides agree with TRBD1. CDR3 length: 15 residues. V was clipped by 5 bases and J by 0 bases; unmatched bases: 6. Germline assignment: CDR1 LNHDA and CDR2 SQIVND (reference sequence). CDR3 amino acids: CASSQGQPVNTEAFF. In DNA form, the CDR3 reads TGTGCCAGTAGTCAGGGACAGCCAGTGAACACTGAAGCTTTCTTT.

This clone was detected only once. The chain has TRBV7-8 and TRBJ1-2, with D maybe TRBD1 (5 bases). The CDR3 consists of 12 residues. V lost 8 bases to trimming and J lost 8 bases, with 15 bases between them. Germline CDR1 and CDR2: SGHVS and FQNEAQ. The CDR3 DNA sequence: TGTGCCAGCTGGAGGGGAATAGGGGGCTACACCTTC. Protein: CASWRGIGGYTF.

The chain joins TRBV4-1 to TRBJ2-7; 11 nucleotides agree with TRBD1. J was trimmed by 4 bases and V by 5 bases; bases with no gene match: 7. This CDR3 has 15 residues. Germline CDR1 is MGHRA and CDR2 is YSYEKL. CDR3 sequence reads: CASSSPGTGGYEQYF. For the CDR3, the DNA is TGCGCCAGCAGCTCACCCGGGACAGGGGGTTACGAGCAGTACTTC.

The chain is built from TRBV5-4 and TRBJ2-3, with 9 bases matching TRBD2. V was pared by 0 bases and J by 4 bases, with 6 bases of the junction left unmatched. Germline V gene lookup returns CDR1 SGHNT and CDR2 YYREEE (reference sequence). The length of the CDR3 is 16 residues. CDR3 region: CASSLVAGGHADTQYF. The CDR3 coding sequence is TGTGCCAGCAGCTTGGTTGCGGGAGGGCACGCAGATACGCAGTATTTT.

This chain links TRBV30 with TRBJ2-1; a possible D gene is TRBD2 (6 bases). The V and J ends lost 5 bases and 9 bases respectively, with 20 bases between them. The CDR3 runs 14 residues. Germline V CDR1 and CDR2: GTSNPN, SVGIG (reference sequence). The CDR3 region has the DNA TGTGCCTGGGCACTAGGAGGGAGCTCAGGTGAGCAGTTCTTC. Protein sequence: CAWALGGSSGEQFF.

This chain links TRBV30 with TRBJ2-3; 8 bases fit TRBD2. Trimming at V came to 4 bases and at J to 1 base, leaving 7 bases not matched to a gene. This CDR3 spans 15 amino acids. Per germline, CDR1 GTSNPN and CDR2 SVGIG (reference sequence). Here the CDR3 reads CAWNVGAGGTDTQYF. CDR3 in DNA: TGTGCCTGGAACGTAGGAGCGGGAGGCACAGATACGCAGTATTTT.

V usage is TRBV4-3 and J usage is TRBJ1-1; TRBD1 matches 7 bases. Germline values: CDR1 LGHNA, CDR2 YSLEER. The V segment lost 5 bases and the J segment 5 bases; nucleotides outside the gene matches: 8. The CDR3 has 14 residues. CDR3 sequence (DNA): TGCGCCAGCAGCTATGACAGGGCAGAGACTGAAGCTTTCTTT. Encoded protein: CASSYDRAETEAFF.

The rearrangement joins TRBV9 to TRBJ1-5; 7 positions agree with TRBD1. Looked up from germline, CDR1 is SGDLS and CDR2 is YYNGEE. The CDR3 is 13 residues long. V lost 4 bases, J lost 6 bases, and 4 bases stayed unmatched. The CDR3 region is CASSISGGQPQHF. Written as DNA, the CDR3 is TGTGCCAGCAGCATCTCAGGGGGTCAGCCCCAGCATTTT.

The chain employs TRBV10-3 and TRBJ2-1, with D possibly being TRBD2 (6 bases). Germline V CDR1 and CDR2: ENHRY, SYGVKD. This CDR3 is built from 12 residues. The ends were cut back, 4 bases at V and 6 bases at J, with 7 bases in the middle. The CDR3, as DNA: TGTGCCATCAGTGTGGGGGGCAATGAGCAGTTCTTC. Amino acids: CAISVGGNEQFF.

In DNA, the CDR3 is TGTGCCAGCAGCGTATCAGGGTTCGGCACTGAAGCTTTCTTT. This encodes CASSVSGFGTEAFF. The chain recombines TRBV7-8 with TRBJ1-1, with D perhaps matching TRBD1 (5 bases). Trimming shortened V by 5 bases and J by 4 bases, and 14 bases separated the two germline ends. Per germline, CDR1 SGHVS and CDR2 FQNEAQ. This CDR3 comprises 14 residues. The full variable domain, its missing parts supplied by reference TRBV7-8 and TRBJ1-1, is GAGVSQSPRYKVAKRGQDVALRCDPISGHVSLFWYQQALGQGPEFLTYFQNEAQLDKSGLPSDRFFAERPEGSVSTLKIQRTQQEDSAVYLCASSVSGFGTEAFFGQGTRLTVV.

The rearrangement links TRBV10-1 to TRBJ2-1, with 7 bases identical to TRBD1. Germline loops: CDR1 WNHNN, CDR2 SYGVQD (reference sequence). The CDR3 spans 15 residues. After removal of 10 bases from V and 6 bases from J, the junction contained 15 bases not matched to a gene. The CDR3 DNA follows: TGCGCCATCTTAAACAGGGGCATCGTTCTCAATGAGCAGTTCTTC. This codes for CAILNRGIVLNEQFF.

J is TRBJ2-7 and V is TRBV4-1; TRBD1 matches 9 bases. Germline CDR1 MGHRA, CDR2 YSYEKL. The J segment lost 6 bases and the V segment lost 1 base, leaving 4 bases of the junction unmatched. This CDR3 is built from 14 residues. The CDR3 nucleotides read TGCGCCAGCAGCCAAGGGGACAGGGTAGGCGAGCAGTACTTC. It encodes CASSQGDRVGEQYF.

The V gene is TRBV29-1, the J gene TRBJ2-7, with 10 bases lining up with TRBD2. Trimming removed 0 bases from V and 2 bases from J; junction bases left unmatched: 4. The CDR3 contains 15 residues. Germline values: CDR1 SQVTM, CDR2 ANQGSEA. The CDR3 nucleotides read TGCAGCGTTGAAGACCGGACTAGCGGTACCTACGAGCAGTACTTC. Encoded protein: CSVEDRTSGTYEQYF.

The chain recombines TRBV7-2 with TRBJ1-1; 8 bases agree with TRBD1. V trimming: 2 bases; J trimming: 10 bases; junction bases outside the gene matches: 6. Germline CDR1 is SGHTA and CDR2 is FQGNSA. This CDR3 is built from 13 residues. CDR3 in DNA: TGTGCCAGCAGCTTAATGGCAGGGGGCGGAGCTTTCTTT. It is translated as CASSLMAGGGAFF.